This T cell receptor (beta chain) was retrieved from a study of blood T cell repertoires in COVID-19. Study-wide context: The study drew acute and convalescent COVID-19 samples from the United States, Italy and Spain. From T cells, B-cell-depleted T cells, or PBMCs came the material, which was cDNA or gDNA.

This CDR3 spans 14 amino acids. Germline values: CDR1 LNHDA, CDR2 SQIVND (reference sequence). Between the trimmed V and J ends, which lost 4 bases and 0 bases, there was a span of 8 bases. Original analysis: Estimates of nucleated cell counts were drawn from the amplification of reference gene primers. The table came from immunoSEQ multiplex PCR; TCRdb's copy has only in-frame clones and leaves some out. V, J and clone size derive from that table, while D and trimming were established from the DNA sequence. The sample includes tens of thousands of clones, 65% to 90% of them seen just once. The sample was peripheral blood. This receptor was identified in a woman aged 55-69 years with acute or convalescent COVID-19. The genes are TRBV19 and TRBJ2-3; tentatively, D is TRBD1 (5 bases). CDR3 in DNA: TGTGCCAGTAGTAAGGCAGGGAGCACAGATACGCAGTATTTT. The encoded protein is CASSKAGSTDTQYF.